This TCR beta chain was documented in a study of CD8 T cells in Susac syndrome. Overall study results and limits: In Susac patients, clonal expansion was not detected in CD4+ cells.

Of note for this clonotype: Its antigen is undetermined.

Reverse transcription of roughly 0.45 to 1 ug RNA was performed with random hexamers. TCR beta CDR3 was amplified by immunoSEQ covering 54 Vbeta and 13 Jbeta. TCRdb used MiXCR to reprocess the immunoSEQ multiplex PCR reads, holding one entry per CDR3 protein. The sample consists of 150,000 to 200,000 distinct CDR3 sequences, approximately 94% of them appearing once. The CDR3 runs 16 residues. V dropped 0 bases and J dropped 2; count of bases not matched to a gene: 5. Germline loops: CDR1 MNHEY, CDR2 SVGEGT. Sequencing was carried out using CD4+ T cells from PBMCs. The sequence derives from a human donor with Susac syndrome. The chain joins TRBV6-2 or TRBV6-3 to TRBJ2-7; 9 nucleotides line up with TRBD1. The CDR3 DNA is TGTGCCAGCAGTTACTCCGGACAGGGGAGTCCCTACGAGCAGTACGTC. Protein product: CASSYSGQGSPYEQYV.